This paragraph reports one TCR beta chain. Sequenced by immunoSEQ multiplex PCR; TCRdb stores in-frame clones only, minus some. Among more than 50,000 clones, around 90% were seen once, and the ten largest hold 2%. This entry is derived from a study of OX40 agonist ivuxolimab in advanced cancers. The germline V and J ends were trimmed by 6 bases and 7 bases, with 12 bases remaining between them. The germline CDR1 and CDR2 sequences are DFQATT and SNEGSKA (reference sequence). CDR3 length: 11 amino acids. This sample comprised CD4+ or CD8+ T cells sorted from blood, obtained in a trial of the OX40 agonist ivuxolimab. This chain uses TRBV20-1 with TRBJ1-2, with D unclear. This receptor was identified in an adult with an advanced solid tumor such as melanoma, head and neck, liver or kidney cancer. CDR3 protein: CSAPERSGYTF. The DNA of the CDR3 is TGCAGTGCCCCAGAGAGGTCTGGCTACACCTTC.